A selection of T cell receptor beta chains follows, all from one sample in a study of blood T cells in healthy people across ages. One entry per CDR3 protein, called by TCRdb with MiXCR from the 5' RACE reads. The sample holds more than 1 million distinct CDR3 sequences, under 55% seen once. Sequencing was carried out using blood. The receptors were gathered from a woman between 55 and 75 years old in good health. Both conserved end residues are trimmed from each CDR3. The order of the fields is V gene, clone size, J gene, CDR3 protein. Part of the rows lack a size; the others show once, few, many or a class for expanded clones.

TRBV10-3,-,TRBJ1-4,AISDAMPGQANEKLF
TRBV30,-,TRBJ1-2,AWTPTGGGYGYT
TRBV7-6,-,TRBJ2-5,ASSVADRFTPETQY
TRBV6-5,few,TRBJ1-5,ASSYKGQGRHQPQH
TRBV6-2/TRBV6-3,-,TRBJ2-7,ASSYFTSSSYEQY
TRBV14,-,TRBJ1-6,ASSPSGGSPLH
TRBV5-1,few,TRBJ2-3,ASRSGNTFLPTDTQY
TRBV3-1,few,TRBJ2-5,ASSFRGTAQETQY
TRBV2,few,TRBJ2-7,ASSEWREGEQY
TRBV20-1,-,TRBJ1-5,SARDPGQNNQPQH
TRBV2,-,TRBJ2-1,ASSEVSVANEQF
TRBV28,-,TRBJ2-7,ASTTGNPTRGQY
TRBV27,-,TRBJ2-7,ASSPLSNSGQY
TRBV25-1,few,TRBJ1-2,ASSEYRGYGYT
TRBV6-2/TRBV6-3,few,-,ASSQPTGSGGEQY
TRBV5-1,-,TRBJ2-3,ASSGGQPLRFSSTDTQY
TRBV2,-,TRBJ2-5,ASSEGGGEGETQY
TRBV11-2,-,TRBJ2-7,ASSVGPPGHYEQY
TRBV2,few,TRBJ2-1,ASKRREGEQF
TRBV20-1,-,TRBJ1-1,SARDSPTPSTEAF
TRBV20-1,-,TRBJ2-1,SARGWTSGTNEQF
TRBV5-6,many,TRBJ2-7,ASSLQYEQY
TRBV24-1,-,TRBJ2-3,ATSDLSGRADTQY
TRBV6-1,-,TRBJ1-2,ASSGTGAVNTYGYT
TRBV20-1,few,TRBJ2-3,SARDSASGRGDTQY
TRBV15,many,TRBJ2-1,ATSPPVSWNEQF
TRBV12-3/TRBV12-4,-,TRBJ2-5,ASRPSRLASWAQY
TRBV9,-,TRBJ2-3,ASAPTGSTDTQY
TRBV3-1,-,TRBJ1-2,ASSQHRDQGYT
TRBV20-1,-,TRBJ2-5,SALRTGGLARGQY
TRBV20-1,few,TRBJ2-7,SAVGSSYEQY
TRBV9,-,TRBJ2-2,ASSPLFGGTGITGELF
TRBV12-3/TRBV12-4,-,TRBJ2-3,ASSQGTGSTDTQY
TRBV28,-,TRBJ2-5,ASSLGRVGKTQY
TRBV10-3,few,TRBJ2-1,AISESRREGLYNEQF
TRBV5-1,few,TRBJ2-1,ASSLNRQGQF
TRBV7-9,-,TRBJ2-3,ASRTPLGGRDTDTQY
TRBV7-9,-,TRBJ2-7,ASSFVGPYEQY
TRBV7-7,-,TRBJ2-3,ASSLEGYGSPGDTQY
TRBV14,-,TRBJ1-6,ASSQNWPGGQNSPLH
TRBV9,-,TRBJ2-6,ASSVTPSSGSPGGANVLT
TRBV16,-,TRBJ1-1,ASTSDRDGTEAF